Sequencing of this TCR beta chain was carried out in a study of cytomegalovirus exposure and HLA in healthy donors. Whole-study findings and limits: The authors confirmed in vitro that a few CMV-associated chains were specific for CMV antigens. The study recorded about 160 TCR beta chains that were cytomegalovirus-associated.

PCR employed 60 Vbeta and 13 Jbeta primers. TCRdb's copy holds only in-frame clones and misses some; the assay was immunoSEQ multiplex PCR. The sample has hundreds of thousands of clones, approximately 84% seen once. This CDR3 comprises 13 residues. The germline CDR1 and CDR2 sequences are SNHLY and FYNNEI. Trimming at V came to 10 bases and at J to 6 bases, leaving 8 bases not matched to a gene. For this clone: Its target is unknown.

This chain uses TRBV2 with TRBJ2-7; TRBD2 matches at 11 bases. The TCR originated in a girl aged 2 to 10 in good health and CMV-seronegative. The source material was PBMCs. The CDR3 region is CATFSGRGGEQYF. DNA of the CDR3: TGTGCCACCTTTAGCGGGAGGGGAGGCGAGCAGTACTTC.